Shown below are 18 T cell receptor beta chains from a single sample sequenced in a study of blood T cell repertoires in COVID-19. Sequencing was performed with immunoSEQ multiplex PCR; in TCRdb, only in-frame clones are kept and a portion is missing. The sample comprises under 300,000 clones, 75% to 90% of which are singletons, and just under 0.95% rests with the top ten. The sequencing sample was made of peripheral blood. The receptor source for this set is a woman in her thirties or forties who had recovered from COVID-19.

The V gene is TRBV6-5, the J gene TRBJ2-2; D is uncertain. V was trimmed by 7 bases and J by 6 bases, leaving 3 bases between them. Germline V gene data show CDR1 as MNHEY and CDR2 as SVGAGI. This CDR3 is 10 amino acids long. This CDR3 is CASISGELFF. CDR3 nucleotides: TGTGCCAGCATATCCGGGGAGCTGTTTTTT.

The chain carries TRBV29-1 and TRBJ1-5, with a weak D call TRBD1 (5 bases). CDR3 size: 12 residues. The germline V and J ends were trimmed by 4 bases and 6 bases, with 10 bases remaining between them. Germline values: CDR1 SQVTM, CDR2 ANQGSEA. The CDR3 sequence is CSVADQGQPQHF. The CDR3 DNA is TGCAGCGTTGCAGATCAGGGTCAGCCCCAGCATTTT.

This chain connects TRBV19 to TRBJ1-4; no firm D call. V lost 5 bases and J lost 0, with 16 bases in between. Germline lookup yields CDR1 LNHDA and CDR2 SQIVND (reference sequence). CDR3 length: 17 residues. Here the CDR3 DNA reads TGTGCCAGTAGTGGGGTCCGGTCCGGGACAACTAATGAAAAACTGTTTTTT. This sequence encodes CASSGVRSGTTNEKLFF.

The V gene is TRBV18, the J gene TRBJ2-7; 14 bases map to TRBD2. V lost 3 bases to trimming and J lost 5 bases; unmatched junction nucleotides: 3. The CDR3 has 15 residues. Germline values: CDR1 KGHSH, CDR2 LQKENI. CDR3: CASSPGLAGGDEQYF. Written as DNA, the CDR3 is TGTGCCAGCTCACCCGGACTAGCGGGAGGCGACGAGCAGTACTTC. The full variable domain, rest sourced from reference TRBV18 and TRBJ2-7, is NAGVMQNPRHLVRRRGQEARLRCSPMKGHSHVYWYRQLPEEGLKFMVYLQKENIIDESGMPKERFSAEFPKEGPSILRIQQVVRGDSAAYFCASSPGLAGGDEQYFGPGTRLTVT.

This clone was seen a single time. The J gene is TRBJ1-1, the V gene TRBV5-1; 7 nucleotides align to TRBD1. The V gene end was trimmed by 4 bases and the J gene end by 4 bases; junction bases not matched to a gene: 10. The CDR3 loop spans 15 amino acids. Germline V gives CDR1 SGHRS, CDR2 YFSETQ. The CDR3 coding sequence is TGCGCCAGCAGCGCCTACACAGGGGTAGGCACTGAAGCTTTCTTT. Protein: CASSAYTGVGTEAFF.

The J gene is TRBJ2-7, the V gene TRBV5-4; D remains ambiguous. Trimming shortened V by 4 bases and J by 6 bases, and 17 bases separated the two germline ends. Germline V gene sequence: CDR1 SGHNT, CDR2 YYREEE (reference sequence). This CDR3 contains 14 residues. The CDR3 DNA is TGTGCCAGCAGCCCCGGAAGGAGTTCCCCCGAGCAGTACTTC. This sequence encodes CASSPGRSSPEQYF.

This rearrangement joins TRBV5-1 to TRBJ2-1; D is perhaps TRBD2 (5 bases). Germline assignment: CDR1 SGHRS and CDR2 YFSETQ. The ends were cut back, 4 bases at V and 0 bases at J, with 11 bases in the middle. The CDR3 has 15 amino acids. DNA for the CDR3: TGCGCCAGCAGCGTCAGCGGAGGCTCCTACAATGAGCAGTTCTTC. Translating it yields CASSVSGGSYNEQFF.

This sequence joins TRBV5-1 and TRBJ2-1, with 12 bases identical to TRBD1. V lost 0 bases and J lost 10; bases outside the gene matches: 8. The CDR3 is 16 amino acids. Per the germline V gene, CDR1 is SGHRS and CDR2 is YFSETQ. DNA of the CDR3: TGCGCCAGCAGCTTGGCCCCGGGACAGGGGGCGCGAGAGCAGTTCTTC. Encoded protein: CASSLAPGQGAREQFF. The full variable domain, with the rest looked up from reference TRBV5-1 and TRBJ2-1, is KAGVTQTPRYLIKTRGQQVTLSCSPISGHRSVSWYQQTPGQGLQFLFEYFSETQRNKGNFPGRFSGRQFSNSRSEMNVSTLELGDSALYLCASSLAPGQGAREQFFGPGTRLTVL.

This chain joins TRBV5-4 and TRBJ2-5; TRBD2 matches 7 bases. The CDR3 spans 16 residues. Trimming took 4 bases from V and 5 from J; bases not matched to a gene: 14. Germline CDR1 reads SGHNT; CDR2 reads YYREEE (reference sequence). CDR3 protein: CASSAPGRGDWETQYF. CDR3 bases: TGTGCCAGCAGCGCCCCCGGACGGGGGGACTGGGAGACCCAGTACTTC. Full variable domain (missing parts from reference TRBV5-4 and TRBJ2-5): ETGVTQSPTHLIKTRGQQVTLRCSSQSGHNTVSWYQQALGQGPQFIFQYYREEENGRGNFPPRFSGLQFPNYSSELNVNALELDDSALYLCASSAPGRGDWETQYFGPGTRLLVL.

CDR3 sequence reads: CASSFGLAESSYEQYF. The CDR3 nucleotides read TGTGCCAGCAGTTTCGGACTAGCGGAAAGCTCCTACGAGCAGTACTTC. The chain employs TRBV28 and TRBJ2-7; 10 bases are a match to TRBD2. The CDR3 extends over 16 amino acids. Germline CDR1 and CDR2: MDHEN and SYDVKM. The junction had 5 bases not matched to a gene; V was cut back by 3 bases and J by 0 bases.

The chain has TRBV3-1 (or the pseudogene TRBV3-2) and TRBJ2-7; 10 bases map to TRBD2. The CDR3 consists of 17 residues. The ends lost 4 bases at V and 3 bases at J; junction bases unmatched: 12. Germline-derived CDR1 and CDR2 are LGHDT and YNNKEL (reference sequence). CDR3 nucleotides: TGTGCCAGCAGCCCCCTTTTCGGGCTAGCGGGAGTCTACGAGCAGTACTTC. This codes for CASSPLFGLAGVYEQYF.

This chain links TRBV5-1 with TRBJ1-1; tentatively, D is TRBD1 (5 bases). This CDR3 has 14 residues. V was clipped by 2 bases and J by 0 bases, with 8 bases between them. CDR1 SGHRS and CDR2 YFSETQ come from the germline V gene. This CDR3 reads CASSLRDLNTEAFF. DNA for the CDR3: TGCGCCAGCAGCTTACGGGACTTGAACACTGAAGCTTTCTTT.

CDR3 sequence (DNA): TGTGCCACCTATTTTTGGGGGGATATGCTTCCAGATACGCAGTATTTT. It yields the protein CATYFWGDMLPDTQYF. This sequence joins TRBV24-1 and TRBJ2-3; a possible D gene is TRBD2 (6 bases). Per germline, CDR1 KGHDR and CDR2 SFDVKD. The CDR3 length is 16 residues. Deletions cut 9 bases from V and 4 bases from J, with 22 bases between.

The chain has TRBV6-5 and TRBJ1-2; weak D call: TRBD1 (6 bases). This CDR3 is built from 13 residues. V lost 8 bases to trimming and J lost 2 bases, with 12 bases between them. CDR1 MNHEY and CDR2 SVGAGI come from the germline V gene. The CDR3 DNA is TGTGCCAGCTTAGACGGACAGAACTATGGCTACACCTTC. Its translation is CASLDGQNYGYTF.

J is TRBJ2-2 and V is TRBV15, with 11 positions matching TRBD1. The germline V gene encodes CDR1 LNHNV and CDR2 YYDKDF (reference sequence). The CDR3 spans 18 residues. The J segment lost 5 bases and the V segment lost 2 bases, leaving 10 bases of the junction unmatched. The CDR3 sequence is CATSRQDRGPTWTGELFF. Here the CDR3 DNA reads TGTGCCACCAGCAGACAGGACAGGGGGCCAACGTGGACCGGGGAGCTGTTTTTT.

The rearrangement links TRBV5-1 to TRBJ1-1, with D perhaps matching TRBD1 (6 bases). The CDR3 is made up of 14 amino acids. CDR1 and CDR2 from the germline V gene are SGHRS and YFSETQ. V lost 0 bases to trimming and J lost 4 bases, with 10 bases between them. The CDR3 is CASSLEGRGTEAFF. As DNA, the CDR3 is TGCGCCAGCAGCTTGGAAGGCAGGGGCACTGAAGCTTTCTTT.

This rearrangement joins TRBV13 to TRBJ1-6; D is ambiguous. V gave up 2 bases and J gave up 0 bases, with 14 bases separating them. Germline CDR1 and CDR2: PRHDT and FYEKMQ (reference sequence). The CDR3 consists of 18 residues. The CDR3 DNA reads TGTGCCAGCAGCTTAACGGACGGCCGGGGCTCCTATAATTCACCCCTCCACTTT. The encoded protein is CASSLTDGRGSYNSPLHF.

This clone was counted once. The rearrangement uses TRBV3-1 (or the pseudogene TRBV3-2) and TRBJ2-2; TRBD2 matches at 9 bases. This CDR3 contains 16 residues. The trim removed 4 bases at V and 1 base at J, leaving 4 bases unmatched. The germline CDR1 and CDR2 sequences are LGHDT and YNNKEL (reference sequence). This CDR3 is CASSPPSGKNTGELFF. CDR3 sequence (DNA): TGTGCCAGCAGCCCCCCTAGCGGGAAGAACACCGGGGAGCTGTTTTTT.